This T cell receptor beta chain was obtained from a study of blood T cell repertoires in COVID-19. Study in general: Sites across the United States, Italy and Spain contributed samples from acute and convalescent COVID-19. Sample material is recorded as cDNA or gDNA derived from T cells, B-cell-depleted T cells, or PBMCs.

As processed by the authors: Reference gene primer amplification gave nucleated cell count estimates. TCRdb's copy holds only in-frame clones and misses some; the assay was immunoSEQ multiplex PCR. That table is the source of V, J and clone size, and D and trimming were worked out from the DNA. The sample yields about 76,000 clones, approximately 86% seen once. The CDR3 is made up of 15 amino acids. Germline V gene lookup returns CDR1 SGHTS and CDR2 YDEGEE. V shed 2 bases and J 8 bases; nucleotides not matched to a gene: 8. Sequencing was performed on peripheral blood. This sequence joins TRBV5-8 and TRBJ2-1; 9 nucleotides align to TRBD1. The source of this sequence is a human donor in a cohort sampled during active COVID-19. The CDR3 loop reads CASSFGTGLMDEQFF. CDR3 DNA: TGTGCCAGCAGCTTTGGGACAGGGTTAATGGATGAGCAGTTCTTC.